This passage covers 20 T cell receptor beta chains from one sample sequenced in a study of cytotoxic CD8 clonotypes in ibrutinib-treated CLL listed by TCRdb under 2021. The library was obtained by the immunoSEQ multiplex PCR assay. Entries here come from immuneACCESS through TCRdb and include only in-frame sequences with V and J called. Some clones fail to appear in such tables; in the studies checked, an unresolved V gene covers under half of the shortfall, and the cause of the remainder is unknown. The sample profile shows fewer than 5,000 clones; 75% to 85% of them were found once. Under 25% of the sample goes to the ten largest clones. The sequences come from PBMCs, collected before ibrutinib treatment. All receptors come from a human donor with chronic lymphocytic leukemia.

The V gene is TRBV18, the J gene TRBJ2-7; no clear D gene. In germline, CDR1 is KGHSH, CDR2 LQKENI. V was pared by 3 bases and J by 0 bases, with 6 bases between. CDR3 size: 13 residues. The CDR3, as DNA: TGTGCCAGCTCACCTTCAAGCTCCTACGAGCAGTACTTC. Translation gives CASSPSSSYEQYF.

This clone has more than one count but fewer than ten. V usage is TRBV5-6 and J usage is TRBJ2-6; D unclear. Germline-derived CDR1 and CDR2 are SGHDT and YYEEEE. Deletions cut 2 bases from V and 0 bases from J, with 9 bases between. The length of the CDR3 is 16 residues. CDR3: CASSLWHNSGANVLTF. The CDR3 DNA is TGTGCCAGCAGCTTATGGCATAACTCTGGGGCCAACGTCCTGACTTTC.

V gene TRBV21-1 combines with J gene TRBJ1-5; the table assigns TRBD1, which was not confirmed against the DNA. TRBV21-1 represents a pseudogene. This CDR3 spans 14 amino acids. DNA of the CDR3: TGTGCCAGCAGCACCTGGGACAGGAATCAGCCCCAGCATTTT. It yields the protein CASSTWDRNQPQHF.

V is TRBV28 and J is TRBJ1-1; 7 bases match TRBD1. Trimming cost V 2 bases and J 8 bases; bases outside gene matches: 5. The CDR3 is 13 amino acids. Germline values: CDR1 MDHEN, CDR2 SYDVKM. CDR3 sequence reads: CASSLPLGQEAFF. The CDR3 coding sequence is TGTGCCAGCAGTTTACCATTGGGACAGGAAGCTTTCTTT.

The chain couples TRBV7-9 to TRBJ2-3; D unclear. The CDR3 has 14 residues. V was pared by 3 bases and J by 1 base, with 8 bases between. The germline V gene encodes CDR1 SEHNR and CDR2 FQNEAQ (reference sequence). The CDR3 protein is CASSLKRRTDTQYF. The CDR3 nucleotides are TGTGCCAGCAGCTTGAAACGGCGCACAGATACGCAGTATTTT.

This clone is labeled as large (0.1 to 1%). J is TRBJ1-5 and V is TRBV7-8; TRBD1 matches 7 bases. V trimming: 1 base; J trimming: 6 bases; junction bases outside the gene matches: 6. The CDR3 is 15 amino acids. Per the germline V gene, CDR1 is SGHVS and CDR2 is FQNEAQ. In nucleotides, the CDR3 is TGTGCCAGCAGCTTAGGTACGGCAGGGGGTCAGCCCCAGCATTTT. Its protein product is CASSLGTAGGQPQHF.

The genes are TRBV7-9 and TRBJ1-4; 9 bases fit TRBD1. The V gene end was trimmed by 4 bases and the J gene end by 8 bases; junction bases not matched to a gene: 8. Germline lookup yields CDR1 SEHNR and CDR2 FQNEAQ (reference sequence). This CDR3 is built from 15 residues. This CDR3 reads CASSSLQGAGEKLFF. In nucleotides, the CDR3 is TGTGCCAGCAGCTCTCTACAGGGGGCTGGCGAAAAACTGTTTTTT.

The V gene is TRBV7-9, the J gene TRBJ2-3; 11 bases fit TRBD2. V shed 5 bases, J shed 5 bases, and the junction held 9 bases outside the gene matches. From germline, CDR1 is SEHNR and CDR2 FQNEAQ (reference sequence). This CDR3 spans 16 amino acids. CDR3 nucleotide sequence: TGTGCCAGCAGCCCAATAGCGGGAGGGCCGGTAGATACGCAGTATTTT. Its protein is CASSPIAGGPVDTQYF.

The J gene is TRBJ1-1, the V gene TRBV6-6, with D uncertain. CDR1 is MNHNY and CDR2 is SVGAGI in the germline V gene (reference sequence). The CDR3 totals 15 residues. The V end lost 6 bases, the J end lost 1 base, and 15 bases lay between the germline ends. The CDR3 region is CASRISYVTNTEAFF. The DNA of the CDR3 is TGTGCCAGCAGGATTTCCTACGTAACGAACACTGAAGCTTTCTTT.

This clone came up a few times. The rearrangement uses TRBV10-3 and TRBJ1-5; the match to TRBD1 covers 8 bases. Germline-derived CDR1 and CDR2 are ENHRY and SYGVKD. This CDR3 comprises 18 residues. V shed 2 bases, J shed 2 bases, and the junction held 11 bases outside the gene matches. The CDR3 is CAISEQGRGRSGNQPQHF. The CDR3 DNA reads as TGTGCCATCAGTGAGCAAGGCAGGGGGCGATCTGGCAATCAGCCCCAGCATTTT.

V is TRBV7-6 and J is TRBJ2-2; weak D call: TRBD2 (5 bases). Per the germline V gene, CDR1 is SGHVS and CDR2 is FNYEAQ. With 1 base removed from V and 3 bases from J, the gap between germline ends came to 9 bases. This CDR3 region has 15 residues. CDR3 loop: CASSLERQYTGELFF. The DNA of the CDR3 is TGTGCCAGCAGCTTAGAGCGGCAGTACACCGGGGAGCTGTTTTTT.

The chain links TRBV29-1 to TRBJ1-2, with D perhaps TRBD1 (6 bases). Per germline, CDR1 SQVTM and CDR2 ANQGSEA. Trimming took off 7 bases at V and 6 bases at J, with 12 bases between the two ends. CDR3 length: 11 residues. The CDR3 DNA reads TGCAGCGCCGGACAGACTGATGGCTACACCTTC. It translates to CSAGQTDGYTF. Full variable domain (outside the CDR3, taken from reference TRBV29-1 and TRBJ1-2): SAVISQKPSRDICQRGTSLTIQCQVDSQVTMMFWYRQQPGQSLTLIATANQGSEATYESGFVIDKFPISRPNLTFSTLTVSNMSPEDSSIYLCSAGQTDGYTFGSGTRLTVV.

A few counts support this clone. The chain links TRBV7-2 to TRBJ2-3, with D possibly TRBD2 on 6 matching bases. V lost 3 bases and J lost 4, with 17 bases in between. There are 16 residues in the CDR3. Germline V gene lookup returns CDR1 SGHTA and CDR2 FQGNSA. The CDR3 DNA reads TGTGCCAGCAGCTTTGCCGGGACTTCCTGGCCAGATACGCAGTATTTT. Encoded protein: CASSFAGTSWPDTQYF.

The chain couples TRBV7-8 to TRBJ2-7, with D maybe TRBD2 (6 bases). Germline assignment: CDR1 SGHVS and CDR2 FQNEAQ. Trimming removed 5 bases from V and 1 base from J, with 18 bases in between. The CDR3 contains 16 residues. The CDR3 here is CASSESYGEVSYEQYF. The CDR3 DNA is TGTGCCAGCAGCGAGTCGTACGGGGAGGTTTCCTACGAGCAGTACTTC.

The chain employs TRBV2 and TRBJ2-7; TRBD1 might be the D (6 bases). V lost 8 bases and J 2 bases, leaving 16 bases between the germline ends. The CDR3 covers 14 residues. Germline loops: CDR1 SNHLY, CDR2 FYNNEI. CDR3 loop: CASLGGGRTYEQYF. As DNA, the CDR3 is TGTGCCAGCCTAGGTGGGGGCAGGACCTACGAGCAGTACTTC.

The chain couples TRBV6-1 to TRBJ1-2, with unresolved D. CDR3 length: 14 amino acids. Between the trimmed V and J ends, which lost 1 base and 2 bases, there was a span of 8 bases. CDR1 is MNHNS and CDR2 is SASEGT in the germline V gene. CDR3 coding DNA: TGTGCCAGCAGTGAAGGGACGGACAACTATGGCTACACCTTC. Protein: CASSEGTDNYGYTF.

The gene calls are TRBV5-4 and TRBJ1-2, with TRBD1 matching over 7 bases. The V and J ends lost 0 bases and 6 bases, in that order; junction bases with no gene match: 5. The CDR3 totals 14 residues. CDR1 is SGHNT, CDR2 YYREEE, per germline (reference sequence). The CDR3 reads CASSLDRGTHGYTF. CDR3 in DNA: TGTGCCAGCAGCTTGGACAGGGGAACCCATGGCTACACCTTC.

The chain has TRBV30 and TRBJ1-4, with D hard to call. CDR3 length: 15 amino acids. V was trimmed by 0 bases and J by 0 bases, leaving 8 bases between them. Germline CDR1 and CDR2: GTSNPN and SVGIG (reference sequence). The CDR3 region is CAWSVGASTNEKLFF. The CDR3 DNA is TGTGCCTGGAGTGTAGGAGCCTCAACTAATGAAAAACTGTTTTTT.

This clone was observed a few times. This chain uses TRBV21-1 with TRBJ1-2; whether TRBD1, the table's D call, matches the DNA was not checked. TRBV21-1 is termed a pseudogene. The CDR3 is 15 residues long. The chain's CDR3 is CASSNPPGGSYGYTF. For the CDR3, the DNA is TGTGCCAGCAGCAACCCCCCTGGGGGCAGTTATGGCTACACCTTC.

This clone was detected once. This chain connects TRBV9 to TRBJ2-1; no clear D. CDR3 size: 13 residues. V was trimmed by 1 base and J by 8 bases, leaving 10 bases between them. The germline V gene has CDR1 SGDLS and CDR2 YYNGEE. In DNA, the CDR3 is TGTGCCAGCAGCGTACTCTCCCAGGATGAGCAGTTCTTC. This gives the protein CASSVLSQDEQFF.